This passage covers 20 T cell receptor beta chains from one sample sequenced in a study of T-cell memory formation after mild COVID-19. TCRdb called the 5' RACE reads again in MiXCR, with one record for every CDR3 protein. The data contain roughly 16,000 distinct CDR3 sequences, more than 20% of them singletons. Material: PBMCs or a T cell subset sorted from them (not recorded which). The receptor source for this set is a man aged 18 to 30 who had mild COVID-19 (a few samples of this study predate the infection). Cell type and time point are not known.

In its sample, this clonotype was seen many times. V and J are TRBV20-1 and TRBJ2-4; TRBD2 aligns across 12 bases. Germline loops: CDR1 DFQATT, CDR2 SNEGSKA (reference sequence). The CDR3 contains 14 residues. V was pared by 4 bases and J by 4 bases, with 2 bases of the junction left unmatched. The CDR3 nucleotides are TGCAGTGCTACAGGACTAGCGGGGAAAAACATTCAGTACTTC. It encodes CSATGLAGKNIQYF.

This clonotype was counted many times. The V call is TRBV9, the J call TRBJ2-7, with TRBD1 as a possible D gene (6 bases). CDR1 and CDR2 (germline): SGDLS, YYNGEE. This CDR3 is built from 14 residues. V was trimmed by 3 bases and J by 3 bases, leaving 13 bases between them. The CDR3 reads CASSGGAGDYEQYF. Written as DNA, the CDR3 is TGTGCCAGCAGCGGAGGGGCAGGGGACTACGAGCAGTACTTC.

This clonotype came up many times. The chain has TRBV7-6 and TRBJ2-6; no definite D call. V lost 5 bases to trimming and J lost 0 bases, with 8 bases between them. The length of the CDR3 is 15 residues. CDR1 is SGHVS and CDR2 is FNYEAQ in the germline V gene. CDR3: CASSLRVSGANVLTF. The CDR3 nucleotides read TGTGCCAGCAGCCTCCGGGTCTCTGGGGCCAACGTCCTGACTTTC.

This clonotype was counted at least ten times. The chain joins TRBV12-3 or TRBV12-4 to TRBJ2-1; the D gene could be TRBD1 or TRBD2 (5 bases each). Trimming shortened V by 3 bases and J by 7 bases, and 13 bases separated the two germline ends. This CDR3 is built from 14 residues. The CDR3, as DNA: TGTGCCAGCAGTTTCATGAGGGGCGGGAATGAGCAGTTCTTC. Translating it yields CASSFMRGGNEQFF.

This clonotype was found many times. V usage is TRBV19 and J usage is TRBJ2-1, with TRBD1 matching over 8 bases. Germline values: CDR1 LNHDA, CDR2 SQIVND (reference sequence). V was pared by 10 bases and J by 9 bases, with 11 bases of the junction left unmatched. This CDR3 has 13 amino acids. The CDR3 spells CATRTGYIGEQFF. CDR3 nucleotide sequence: TGTGCCACTCGGACAGGGTATATTGGTGAGCAGTTCTTC.

This clonotype was observed a few times. The chain joins TRBV9 to TRBJ1-6; no clear D gene. This CDR3 comprises 18 residues. Germline V gives CDR1 SGDLS, CDR2 YYNGEE. The germline V and J ends were trimmed by 0 bases and 0 bases, with 13 bases remaining between them. The CDR3 is CASSVVDTADSYNSPLHF. CDR3 nucleotide sequence: TGTGCCAGCAGCGTAGTAGACACCGCCGACTCCTATAATTCACCCCTCCACTTT.

This clonotype was picked up a small number of times. V usage is TRBV7-2 and J usage is TRBJ2-7; 8 nucleotides line up with TRBD1. This CDR3 is built from 14 residues. Germline V lookup: CDR1 SGHTA, CDR2 FQGNSA. Losses at the gene ends were 5 bases for V and 2 bases for J; bases not matched to a gene: 5. CDR3 DNA: TGTGCCAGCAGCCCACACAGGGGGGCCTACGAGCAGTACGTC. This encodes CASSPHRGAYEQYV.

This clonotype was counted many times. This rearrangement joins TRBV7-7 to TRBJ2-1, with 7 bases identical to TRBD1. Germline V gene sequence: CDR1 SSHAT, CDR2 FNYEAQ (reference sequence). The CDR3 is made up of 14 amino acids. Trimming took 3 bases from V and 9 from J; bases not matched to a gene: 8. CDR3 bases: TGTGCCAGCAGCTTGGCGAACAGGGGTGCTGAGCAGTTCTTC. It codes for CASSLANRGAEQFF.

At least ten counts were recorded for this clonotype. The rearrangement joins TRBV7-6 to TRBJ1-1, with 7 bases identical to TRBD1. CDR1 and CDR2 from the germline V gene are SGHVS and FNYEAQ. Trimming took 4 bases from V and 6 from J; bases not matched to a gene: 11. This CDR3 is built from 15 residues. CDR3 region: CASSSPKGGESEAFF. The CDR3 coding sequence is TGTGCCAGCAGCTCCCCCAAAGGGGGCGAGTCTGAAGCTTTCTTT.

J is TRBJ2-3 and V is TRBV29-1; 10 nucleotides match TRBD2. CDR1 SQVTM and CDR2 ANQGSEA come from the germline V gene. The CDR3 has 13 amino acids. V shed 5 bases and J 5 bases; nucleotides not matched to a gene: 4. The DNA of the CDR3 is TGCAGCGTTAGCGGGGGGGCCGAAGATACGCAGTATTTT. This gives the protein CSVSGGAEDTQYF.

This clonotype occurred many times. This sequence joins TRBV6-5 and TRBJ1-1, with 12 bases that match TRBD1. Trimming cost V 4 bases and J 11 bases; bases outside gene matches: 5. The CDR3 has 13 amino acids. Germline CDR1 and CDR2: MNHEY and SVGAGI. The CDR3 protein is CASSSRDRGPAFF. The CDR3 nucleotides read TGTGCCAGCAGTTCCCGGGACAGGGGGCCCGCTTTCTTT.

This clonotype was seen a handful of times. The chain recombines TRBV20-1 with TRBJ2-5; 13 positions match TRBD2. Trimming at V came to 2 bases and at J to 5 bases, leaving 14 bases not matched to a gene. This CDR3 has 18 amino acids. Germline V gene lookup returns CDR1 DFQATT and CDR2 SNEGSKA (reference sequence). CDR3 nucleotide sequence: TGCAGTGCTAGAACTAGCGGGGGGGCTTTCAGCTTTCGGGAGACCCAGTACTTC. It yields the protein CSARTSGGAFSFRETQYF.

This clonotype came up many times. The CDR3 DNA reads TGTGCCACCCAATCCACAGGGAACACTGAAGCTTTCTTT. It yields the protein CATQSTGNTEAFF. The V and J genes are TRBV15 and TRBJ1-1; possible D gene TRBD1, 5 bases. Germline V CDR1 and CDR2: LNHNV, YYDKDF (reference sequence). The CDR3 spans 13 residues. V lost 8 bases and J 1 base, leaving 11 bases between the germline ends.

The V call is TRBV30, the J call TRBJ1-1, with unresolved D. The V and J ends lost 5 bases and 2 bases respectively, with 9 bases between them. From germline, CDR1 is GTSNPN and CDR2 SVGIG (reference sequence). This CDR3 has 12 amino acids. CDR3 bases: TGTGCCTGGGGGTGGGGAAACACTGAAGCTTTCTTT. Translating gives CAWGWGNTEAFF.

This clonotype was counted ten times or more. The chain uses TRBV7-6 and TRBJ2-5; tentative D call: TRBD1 (5 bases). The CDR3 has 14 residues. V was shortened by 7 bases and J by 5 bases, with 17 bases between the two germline ends. The germline V gene encodes CDR1 SGHVS and CDR2 FNYEAQ. CDR3 loop: CASMLDSFGETQYF. In DNA form, the CDR3 reads TGTGCCAGCATGCTCGACAGTTTTGGTGAGACCCAGTACTTC.

This clonotype was seen at least ten times. This chain links TRBV5-1 with TRBJ2-3; 7 nucleotides align to TRBD2. The CDR3 has 17 residues. V lost 5 bases and J lost 2; bases outside the gene matches: 14. CDR1 is SGHRS, CDR2 YFSETQ, per germline. CDR3 in DNA: TGCGCCAGCAGATTGTACCCTAGCGGACGTGACACAGATACGCAGTATTTT. Residues: CASRLYPSGRDTDTQYF.

This clonotype was detected ten times or more. This chain links TRBV7-3 with TRBJ2-5, with D tentatively TRBD1 (5 bases). The V and J ends lost 2 bases and 4 bases respectively, with 14 bases between them. This CDR3 has 15 amino acids. The germline V gene encodes CDR1 SGHTA and CDR2 FQGTGA. The CDR3 DNA sequence: TGTGCCAGCAGCTTAGGTCCAGGGAAGTTAGAGACCCAGTACTTC. As protein: CASSLGPGKLETQYF.

The rearrangement uses TRBV11-2 and TRBJ2-5; TRBD1 might be the D (6 bases). The CDR3 consists of 15 residues. V lost 0 bases, J lost 5 bases, and 13 bases lay in between. Germline CDR1 and CDR2: SGHAT and FQNNGV. The chain's CDR3 is CASSLDHRAHETQYF. The CDR3 DNA follows: TGTGCCAGCAGCTTAGATCACAGGGCGCACGAGACCCAGTACTTC.

The chain employs TRBV18 and TRBJ1-5; D is perhaps TRBD1 (5 bases). Per the germline V gene, CDR1 is KGHSH and CDR2 is LQKENI. The CDR3 spans 14 residues. The V end lost 1 base, the J end lost 3 bases, and 7 bases lay between the germline ends. The CDR3: CASSPQGLNQPQHF. Written as DNA, the CDR3 is TGTGCCAGCTCACCACAGGGACTCAATCAGCCCCAGCATTTT.

The chain is built from TRBV29-1 and TRBJ2-7, with D perhaps matching TRBD2 (5 bases). V lost 7 bases, J lost 0 bases, and 10 bases lay in between. This CDR3 region has 12 residues. Germline V gene data show CDR1 as SQVTM and CDR2 as ANQGSEA. The chain's CDR3 is CSARDPSYEQYF. CDR3 DNA: TGCAGCGCCCGGGATCCCTCCTACGAGCAGTACTTC.